This TCR beta chain was identified in a study of radiation and T cells in renal cell carcinoma. Data came from immunoSEQ multiplex PCR; TCRdb stores just in-frame clones and leaves some out. The data hold roughly 120,000 clones, with 82% observed a single time. This clone has just one count. Its antigen is still unknown. Time point in this sample: baseline pretreatment blood. Treatment described: 15 Gy SBRT to primary tumor, nephrectomy 4 weeks later. Whole-study results and caveats: In blood, top tumor clones expanded by 2 weeks, shrinking by 4.

Germline CDR1 is LNHDA and CDR2 is SQIVND (reference sequence). Trimming removed 5 bases at V and 2 bases at J, with 10 bases between. The CDR3 is 13 residues long. This receptor was identified in a woman aged 55-70 years with renal cell carcinoma. J is TRBJ2-7 and V is TRBV19; D not resolved. The sequences come from blood, collected from a patient whose treatment included radiotherapy and nephrectomy. CDR3 sequence reads: CASSYDLPYEQYF. The CDR3 nucleotides are TGTGCCAGTAGTTACGACCTACCCTACGAGCAGTACTTC.